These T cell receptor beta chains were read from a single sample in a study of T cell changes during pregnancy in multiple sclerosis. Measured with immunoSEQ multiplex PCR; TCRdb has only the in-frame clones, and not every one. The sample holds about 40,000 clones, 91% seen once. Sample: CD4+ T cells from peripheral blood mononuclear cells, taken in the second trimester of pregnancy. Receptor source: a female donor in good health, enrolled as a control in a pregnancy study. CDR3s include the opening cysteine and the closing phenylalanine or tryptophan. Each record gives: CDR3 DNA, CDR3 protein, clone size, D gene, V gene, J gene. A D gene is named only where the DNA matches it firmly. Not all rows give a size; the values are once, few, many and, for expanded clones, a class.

cdr3_nt: TGCGCCACACGACAGACCCAGATCACAGATACGCAGTATTTT
cdr3_aa: CATRQTQITDTQYF
clone_size: -
d_call: -
v_call: TRBV5-1
j_call: TRBJ2-3

cdr3_nt: TGTGCCAGCAGCTTCGCCGGGACAGCAAGCTCCTACGAGCAGTACTTC
cdr3_aa: CASSFAGTASSYEQYF
clone_size: -
d_call: TRBD1
v_call: TRBV5-8
j_call: TRBJ2-7

cdr3_nt: TGTGCCAGCAGTTTTGGGGGCGGTCAGCCCCAGCATTTT
cdr3_aa: CASSFGGGQPQHF
clone_size: -
d_call: -
v_call: TRBV6-5
j_call: TRBJ1-5

cdr3_nt: TGTGCCACACAACAGGGCGGGGAGCAGTACTTC
cdr3_aa: CATQQGGEQYF
clone_size: -
d_call: -
v_call: TRBV10-3
j_call: TRBJ2-7

cdr3_nt: TGTGCCAGCAGCTTAGCGCTCGGGGAGCCCTTCAATGAGCAGTTCTTC
cdr3_aa: CASSLALGEPFNEQFF
clone_size: -
d_call: -
v_call: TRBV7-9
j_call: TRBJ2-1

cdr3_nt: TGTGCCAGCTCACCTAGGCAGGGCGACACTGAAGCTTTCTTT
cdr3_aa: CASSPRQGDTEAFF
clone_size: few
d_call: -
v_call: TRBV18
j_call: TRBJ1-1

cdr3_nt: TGTGCCAGCAGCTTACGGACTAGCCGTGGGGGTAGCCCTGAGCAGTTCTTC
cdr3_aa: CASSLRTSRGGSPEQFF
clone_size: -
d_call: TRBD2
v_call: TRBV7-2
j_call: TRBJ2-1

cdr3_nt: TGTGCCAGCAGCTCCTCCACGGTCCCCGGGGAGCTGTTTTTT
cdr3_aa: CASSSSTVPGELFF
clone_size: -
d_call: -
v_call: TRBV7-8
j_call: TRBJ2-2

cdr3_nt: TGTGCCATCAGTGAGCCGGGACAGGGCCCCACAGATACGCAGTATTTT
cdr3_aa: CAISEPGQGPTDTQYF
clone_size: -
d_call: TRBD1
v_call: TRBV10-3
j_call: TRBJ2-3

cdr3_nt: TGCGCCAGCAGACTGCAACAGAGCATCTTGGAGACCCAGTACTTC
cdr3_aa: CASRLQQSILETQYF
clone_size: once
d_call: -
v_call: TRBV5-1
j_call: TRBJ2-5

cdr3_nt: TGCGCCAGCAAACTAGCGGCCTACAATGAGCAGTTCTTC
cdr3_aa: CASKLAAYNEQFF
clone_size: -
d_call: TRBD2
v_call: TRBV5-1
j_call: TRBJ2-1